The present TCR beta chain was sequenced within a study of shared clonotypes between healthy human individuals. Every subset had its genomic DNA shared out evenly among several immunoSEQ plates. The sorted-subset replicate PCRs were given about 200 ng DNA, which is some 29,000 T cell genomes. Method: immunoSEQ multiplex PCR; TCRdb's copy keeps in-frame clones and lacks some. The profile shows about 1.4 million clones, roughly 96% of them singletons. V was pared by 2 bases and J by 1 base, with 9 bases between. From germline, CDR1 is SGHTA and CDR2 FQGTGA. The CDR3 is 14 residues long. This TCR was sampled from a man aged 25 to 45 in good health. Sequencing was performed on naive CD4+ T cells sorted from blood. The subset denotes: CD45RA+ positively selected. This chain connects TRBV7-3 to TRBJ2-7, with D unresolved. The CDR3 nucleotides read TGTGCCAGCAGCTTAGCGGAAAAGTCCTACGAGCAGTACTTC. Encoded protein: CASSLAEKSYEQYF.